The 31 T cell receptor beta chains below were found in one sample sequenced in a study of blood T cells in healthy people across ages. A J-beta primer mix and a sample-barcoded 5' primer were used in a second PCR of roughly 7 to 12 cycles. TCRdb passed the 5' RACE reads through MiXCR, listing each CDR3 protein once. Of 790,000 or so distinct CDR3 sequences in the sample, just over 55% were seen once. The sequencing input was blood. These receptors were collected from a man aged 35 to 55 in good health.

V usage is TRBV4-3 and J usage is TRBJ2-5, with D perhaps matching TRBD2 (6 bases). Near its end, the DNA agrees better with TRBJ2-7, so the J call may be wrong. This CDR3 region has 15 residues. Germline lookup yields CDR1 LGHNA and CDR2 YSLEER. The CDR3: CASSQVAEREREQYF. The CDR3, as DNA: TGCGCCAGCAGCCAAGTTGCCGAACGGGAGCGCGAGCAGTACTTC.

The V call is TRBV20-1, the J call TRBJ2-7, with D possibly TRBD1 on 5 matching bases. V was cut by 2 bases and J by 3 bases, with 11 bases left in between. The V gene's germline CDR1 is DFQATT and CDR2 SNEGSKA (reference sequence). The CDR3 consists of 13 residues. For the CDR3, the DNA is TGCAGTGCTAGAACGGACACGAGCTACGAGCAGTACTTC. Its protein is CSARTDTSYEQYF.

The gene calls are TRBV7-9 and TRBJ2-1; D is undetermined. V dropped 5 bases and J dropped 10 bases, with 9 bases sitting between them. The germline CDR1 and CDR2 sequences are SEHNR and FQNEAQ (reference sequence). The CDR3 covers 11 residues. The CDR3 loop reads CASSRDREQFF. Here the CDR3 DNA reads TGTGCCAGCAGCCGAGACCGCGAGCAGTTCTTC.

This clonotype was detected a few times. The chain couples TRBV29-1 to TRBJ2-2; 8 bases line up with TRBD2. This CDR3 contains 13 residues. With 7 bases clipped from V and 5 bases from J, the junction kept 6 bases outside the gene matches. CDR1 and CDR2 (germline): SQVTM, ANQGSEA. The DNA for the CDR3 is TGCAGCGCCCGGGAGGGCGGTACCGGGGAGCTGTTTTTT. This codes for CSAREGGTGELFF.

The chain joins TRBV12-3 or TRBV12-4 to TRBJ2-7, with 8 nucleotides matching TRBD2. V was pared by 1 base and J by 5 bases, with 4 bases of the junction left unmatched. CDR3 length: 14 residues. CDR3 coding DNA: TGTGCCAGCAGTTTAGGACTAGCGATCCACGAGCAGTACTTC. This gives the protein CASSLGLAIHEQYF.

V is TRBV7-2 and J is TRBJ2-1, with D uncertain. The V end was cut by 5 bases, the J end by 9 bases, with 20 bases between. The CDR3 is 15 amino acids. Germline CDR1 SGHTA, CDR2 FQGNSA. This CDR3 reads CASSEDLTPLGEQFF. The CDR3 DNA reads TGTGCCAGCAGCGAAGACTTGACCCCTTTGGGTGAGCAGTTCTTC.

The V and J genes are TRBV11-2 and TRBJ2-7, with D possibly TRBD2 on 7 matching bases. CDR1 and CDR2 from the germline V gene are SGHAT and FQNNGV. CDR3 length equals 16 residues. V was cut by 2 bases and J by 7 bases, with 21 bases left in between. Here the CDR3 DNA reads TGTGCCAGCAGCTTAAGGGGGGGGGACACTAGAAGGGAGCAGTACTTC. This gives the protein CASSLRGGDTRREQYF.

Comment on this clonotype: The junction does not match germline at one end; this may be a read error. V and J are TRBV28 and TRBJ2-5; D may be TRBD2 (7 bases). The germline V gene has CDR1 MDHEN and CDR2 SYDVKM. The CDR3 covers 14 residues. This chain's CDR3 is CASSPPGGQEAQYF. The CDR3 nucleotides read TGTGCCAGCAGTCCTCCGGGGGGCCAAGAGGCCCAGTACTTC.

This clonotype was picked up a small number of times. The genes are TRBV28 and TRBJ2-1, with D perhaps being TRBD1 or TRBD2 (6 bases each). CDR1 and CDR2 from the germline V gene are MDHEN and SYDVKM. Trimming took 2 bases from V and 4 from J, leaving 15 bases between them. The CDR3 extends over 16 amino acids. CDR3 DNA sequence: TGTGCCAGCAGTTTAGACGGGGGCACCTTTTACAATGAGCAGTTCTTC. Protein product: CASSLDGGTFYNEQFF.

The sample holds a few counts of this clonotype. V and J are TRBV7-6 and TRBJ2-1; D is ambiguous. CDR1 is SGHVS, CDR2 FNYEAQ, per germline. Between the trimmed V and J ends, which lost 5 bases and 7 bases, there was a span of 15 bases. The CDR3 contains 14 residues. The DNA of the CDR3 is TGTGCCAGCAGCCTAATGGCGGAGAGGAATGAGCAGTTCTTC. Translation gives CASSLMAERNEQFF.

The rearrangement uses TRBV9 and TRBJ1-6; D may be TRBD1 (6 bases). The V gene lost 3 bases and the J gene lost 8 bases, with 15 bases spanning the gap. CDR3 size: 15 residues. Per the germline V gene, CDR1 is SGDLS and CDR2 is YYNGEE. CDR3 coding DNA: TGTGCCAGCAGCGCCCACGGACAGTCCTATTCACCCCTCCACTTT. This encodes CASSAHGQSYSPLHF.

The chain uses TRBV12-3 or TRBV12-4 and TRBJ2-1, with D unresolved. The DNA end is more similar to TRBJ2-7, so the J call may be wrong. The length of the CDR3 is 16 residues. The CDR3 coding sequence is TGTGCCAGCAGTTTGTGGATCTCCAGCTCCTACAATGAGCAGTACTTC. Its translation is CASSLWISSSYNEQYF.

This clonotype was recorded a few times. This sequence joins TRBV9 and TRBJ2-7; 10 bases match TRBD2. J was trimmed by 2 bases and V by 3 bases; bases with no gene match: 2. Germline-derived CDR1 and CDR2 are SGDLS and YYNGEE. This CDR3 has 14 amino acids. The chain's CDR3 is CASSASGSTYEQYF. CDR3 DNA: TGTGCCAGCAGCGCTAGCGGGAGCACCTACGAGCAGTACTTC.

The chain couples TRBV12-3 or TRBV12-4 to TRBJ2-7, with TRBD2 matching 9 bases. This CDR3 is built from 14 residues. The J segment lost 2 bases and the V segment lost 7 bases, leaving 6 bases of the junction unmatched. CDR3 loop: CASTVAGAAYEQYF. CDR3 bases: TGTGCCAGCACCGTAGCGGGAGCGGCCTACGAGCAGTACTTC.

This chain uses TRBV10-3 with TRBJ1-1; TRBD1 is a possible D gene (5 bases). The germline CDR1 and CDR2 sequences are ENHRY and SYGVKD. The CDR3 is 13 amino acids. V was shortened by 7 bases and J by 1 base, with 10 bases between the two germline ends. CDR3 DNA sequence: TGTGCCATCACCAGGGACCCGAACACTGAAGCTTTCTTT. Translation: CAITRDPNTEAFF.

This chain joins TRBV2 and TRBJ1-2, with 8 bases matching TRBD1. Germline CDR1 reads SNHLY; CDR2 reads FYNNEI. Trimming cost V 9 bases and J 5 bases; bases outside gene matches: 5. The CDR3 length is 12 residues. CDR3 DNA: TGTGCCAGGTATCGGACAGGGTATGGCTACACCTTC. Translating it yields CARYRTGYGYTF.

The chain is built from TRBV7-3 and TRBJ2-6, with 7 bases that match TRBD1. Germline assignment: CDR1 SGHTA and CDR2 FQGTGA. CDR3 length: 16 amino acids. Germline trimming cut 5 bases from V and 4 bases from J; bases unmatched to any gene: 8. CDR3 sequence: CASSLDRVLGANVLTF. The DNA for the CDR3 is TGTGCCAGCAGCCTAGACAGGGTTTTGGGGGCCAACGTCCTGACTTTC.

V gene TRBV2 combines with J gene TRBJ2-3; 13 bases agree with TRBD2. The CDR3 loop spans 15 amino acids. Per the germline V gene, CDR1 is SNHLY and CDR2 is FYNNEI. Trimming cost V 6 bases and J 6 bases; bases outside gene matches: 6. The DNA of the CDR3 is TGTGCCAGCAGCGCCAGGACTAGCGGGGGCGATACGCAGTATTTT. This sequence encodes CASSARTSGGDTQYF.

V gene TRBV19 combines with J gene TRBJ2-5, with TRBD2 as a possible D gene (5 bases). CDR1 and CDR2 (germline): LNHDA, SQIVND (reference sequence). V gave up 3 bases and J gave up 2 bases, with 16 bases separating them. This CDR3 comprises 16 residues. The CDR3 reads CASSMASAADQETQYF. The DNA of the CDR3 is TGTGCCAGTAGTATGGCCTCCGCAGCGGATCAAGAGACCCAGTACTTC.

The chain combines TRBV29-1 with TRBJ2-4, with D possibly matching TRBD1 (6 bases). TRBJ2-5 explains the end of the DNA better; the J call may be wrong. In germline, CDR1 is SQVTM, CDR2 ANQGSEA. CDR3 length equals 13 residues. The CDR3 nucleotides are TGCAGCGTTCCCTGGACAGTTCAAGAGACCCAGTACTTC. This encodes CSVPWTVQETQYF.

The chain is built from TRBV7-8 and TRBJ1-1; D is perhaps TRBD1 (5 bases). The CDR3 spans 14 residues. Trimming cost V 6 bases and J 10 bases, with 21 bases left between them. Germline V lookup: CDR1 SGHVS, CDR2 FQNEAQ. The CDR3 nucleotides are TGTGCCAGCAGTATAACCTCCGGGACCCCGGGAGCTTTCTTT. Translation gives CASSITSGTPGAFF.

This chain connects TRBV27 to TRBJ2-1; maybe TRBD2 (6 bases). The CDR3 covers 13 residues. V lost 7 bases and J 5 bases, leaving 12 bases between the germline ends. From germline, CDR1 is MNHEY and CDR2 SMNVEV (reference sequence). The CDR3 sequence is CASTWTINNEQFF. DNA for the CDR3: TGTGCCAGCACTTGGACTATTAACAATGAGCAGTTCTTC.

The sample holds a few counts of this clonotype. This rearrangement joins TRBV20-1 to TRBJ2-7, with a possible D match to TRBD1 (6 bases). The CDR3 sequence is 13 residues long. Trimming pared 6 bases from V and 1 base from J, leaving 13 bases between. CDR1 DFQATT and CDR2 SNEGSKA come from the germline V gene (reference sequence). CDR3 region: CSAHSGASYEQYF. The CDR3, as DNA: TGCAGTGCCCACTCAGGGGCATCCTACGAGCAGTACTTC.

There are a few counts of this clonotype. This chain joins TRBV20-1 and TRBJ2-7, with unresolved D. The CDR3 has 13 amino acids. The ends were cut back, 0 bases at V and 4 bases at J, with 10 bases in the middle. Germline V CDR1 and CDR2: DFQATT, SNEGSKA (reference sequence). This CDR3 is CSARDAVQYEQYF. The CDR3 nucleotides are TGCAGTGCTAGAGATGCAGTCCAGTACGAGCAGTACTTC.

This chain connects TRBV20-1 to TRBJ2-5; 10 nucleotides match TRBD1. Per germline, CDR1 DFQATT and CDR2 SNEGSKA (reference sequence). The CDR3 is 13 amino acids. Trimming cost V 5 bases and J 6 bases; bases outside gene matches: 6. CDR3 DNA: TGCAGTGCTGGACAGGGGGGCGGAAAGACCCAGTACTTC. The encoded protein is CSAGQGGGKTQYF.

The rearrangement joins TRBV27 to TRBJ2-7, with D tentatively TRBD2 (5 bases). This CDR3 has 13 residues. The germline V and J ends were trimmed by 5 bases and 0 bases, with 8 bases remaining between them. Germline lookup yields CDR1 MNHEY and CDR2 SMNVEV (reference sequence). Here the CDR3 DNA reads TGTGCCAGCAGTCGGGGATACTCCTACGAGCAGTACTTC. Translated: CASSRGYSYEQYF.

The chain carries TRBV4-3 and TRBJ2-7; D not resolved. Per germline, CDR1 LGHNA and CDR2 YSLEER. This CDR3 contains 16 residues. Trimming cost V 2 bases and J 2 bases, with 16 bases left between them. The CDR3 sequence is CASSQQMWSETYEQYF. The CDR3 DNA reads as TGCGCCAGCAGCCAACAGATGTGGTCCGAAACCTACGAGCAGTACTTC.

V and J are TRBV7-2 and TRBJ2-5; D may match TRBD1 or TRBD2 (5 bases each). The ends were cut back, 8 bases at V and 2 bases at J, with 15 bases in the middle. Germline CDR1 reads SGHTA; CDR2 reads FQGNSA. This CDR3 has 14 residues. The DNA for the CDR3 is TGTGCCAGCGCCCGGGACGCGAGGCAAGAGACCCAGTACTTC. It yields the protein CASARDARQETQYF.

The rearrangement links TRBV6-2 or TRBV6-3 to TRBJ2-4; no reliable D call. Near its end, the DNA agrees better with TRBJ2-7, so the J call may be wrong. CDR1 is MNHEY and CDR2 is SVGEGT in the germline V gene. The CDR3 loop spans 13 amino acids. The CDR3 loop reads CASKGADPYEQYF. The CDR3 coding sequence is TGTGCCAGCAAGGGCGCAGATCCCTACGAGCAGTACTTC.

This clonotype was seen a few times. Given a much more abundant clone one base away, this may be a read error. This chain joins TRBV27 and TRBJ2-1, with 9 bases lining up with TRBD2. The CDR3 length is 19 residues. The germline gives CDR1 MNHEY, CDR2 SMNVEV (reference sequence). V shed 6 bases, J shed 5 bases, and the junction held 20 bases outside the gene matches. CDR3 nucleotide sequence: TGTGCCAGCAGCACGATTAGATCTCGTGGGGCTAGCGGGGACAATGAGCAGTTCTTC. Translation: CASSTIRSRGASGDNEQFF.

This clonotype came up once. The chain uses TRBV7-2 and TRBJ2-7, with unresolved D. Deletions cut 1 base from V and 0 bases from J, with 7 bases between. The germline gives CDR1 SGHTA, CDR2 FQGNSA. The CDR3 runs 14 residues. The CDR3, as DNA: TGTGCCAGCAGCTTAGATCCAAGCTCCTACGAGCAGTACTTC. Amino acids: CASSLDPSSYEQYF. The full variable domain, rest sourced from reference TRBV7-2 and TRBJ2-7, is GAGVSQSPSNKVTEKGKDVELRCDPISGHTALYWYRQSLGQGLEFLIYFQGNSAPDKSGLPSDRFSAERTGGSVSTLTIQRTQQEDSAVYLCASSLDPSSYEQYFGPGTRLTVT.